The rows below give T cell receptor beta chains drawn from one sample of a study of spatial heterogeneity in lung cancer. TCRdb analysed the 5' RACE reads with MiXCR anew, one entry per CDR3 protein. In the table there are thousands of distinct CDR3 sequences, 2.9% of which are singletons. Source: lung tumor tissue, taken at surgery. The source is a male donor with early-stage non-small cell lung cancer. Both conserved end residues are part of each CDR3. The D gene is left open where the match is weak. Clone size is shown for a subset of rows, as once, few, many or a class of expanded clone.

size,V,D,J,DNA,CDR3
.,TRBV12-3/TRBV12-4,.,TRBJ2-7,TGTGCCAGCCGATACTCTGACATCAACTACGAGCAGTACTTC,CASRYSDINYEQYF
many,TRBV6-1,.,TRBJ1-1,TGTGCCAGCAGTATGAGGAACACTGAAGCTTTCTTT,CASSMRNTEAFF
medium-sized,TRBV20-1,.,TRBJ2-3,TGCAGTGCTGTGGCCGGGTGGGATACGCAGTATTTT,CSAVAGWDTQYF
many,TRBV2,TRBD2,TRBJ2-6,TGTGCCAGCAGCAGCGGGGGGGGGAGGTCTGGGGCCAACGTCCTGACTTTC,CASSSGGGRSGANVLTF
many,TRBV19,.,TRBJ2-1,TGTGCCAGTAGTATCCGGGAGAACAATGAGCAGTTCTTC,CASSIRENNEQFF
medium-sized,TRBV28,TRBD2,TRBJ2-1,TGTGCCAGCAGTTGGACTAGCGGGGGGGTAGTGCAGTTCTTC,CASSWTSGGVVQFF
many,TRBV4-3,.,TRBJ2-3,TGCGCCAGCAGCCAAGAACGAACGGGGGGCACAGATACGCAGTATTTT,CASSQERTGGTDTQYF
medium-sized,TRBV29-1,.,TRBJ2-3,TGCAGCGTTCCTTTTTCGGGGGGCCCTCGGGATACGCAGTATTTT,CSVPFSGGPRDTQYF
many,TRBV2,TRBD1,TRBJ1-5,TGTGCCAGCAGCGGGACAGGGGTTTCCTTCCAGCCCCAGCATTTT,CASSGTGVSFQPQHF
many,TRBV5-1,TRBD1,TRBJ1-6,TGCGCCAGCACCCTGGGACAGGGTAGGAATTCACCCCTCCACTTT,CASTLGQGRNSPLHF
medium-sized,TRBV20-1,TRBD1,TRBJ2-2,TGCAGTGCTAAGACAGGACAGGGCGCCGCCGGGGAGCTGTTTTTT,CSAKTGQGAAGELFF
many,TRBV7-6,TRBD2,TRBJ2-5,TGTGCCAGCAGCTTAGGAGGCCGGGCGGGGGGGCTGACAAAGACCCAGTACTTC,CASSLGGRAGGLTKTQYF
many,TRBV28,.,TRBJ2-3,TGTGCCAGCAGTTTCGGGACTTCCGCGCAGTATTTT,CASSFGTSAQYF
medium-sized,TRBV12-3/TRBV12-4,TRBD1,TRBJ2-7,TGTGCCAGCAGTCAATACAGGGGCGACGAGCAGTACTTC,CASSQYRGDEQYF
medium-sized,TRBV29-1,.,TRBJ2-2,TGCAGCGTTGCAGGGAGTTGGACCGGGGAGCTGTTTTTT,CSVAGSWTGELFF
many,TRBV5-1,.,TRBJ1-6,TGCGCCAGCAGCTTGGACACCAGCTCCTATAATTCACCCCTCCACTTT,CASSLDTSSYNSPLHF
few,TRBV12-2,.,TRBJ2-7,TGTGCAAGTCGCACCACGGACAGGGGGCGCTTAGAGAACTACGAGCAGTACTTC,CASRTTDRGRLENYEQYF
medium-sized,TRBV27,TRBD2,TRBJ2-7,TGTGCCAGCAGTTCGAGCGGGGGAGGCTACGAGCAGTACTTC,CASSSSGGGYEQYF
many,TRBV6-6,.,TRBJ2-5,TGTGCCAGCAGTCGGGGGAGAGAGACCCAGTACTTC,CASSRGRETQYF
many,TRBV29-1,.,TRBJ1-2,TGCAGCGTATGGGGGCAAACTAACTATGGCTACACCTTC,CSVWGQTNYGYTF
.,TRBV4-3,TRBD2,TRBJ2-3,TGCGCCAGCAGCCAGTCGACTAGCGGGGCAACAGATACGCAGTATTTT,CASSQSTSGATDTQYF
many,TRBV27,TRBD1,TRBJ1-5,TGTGCCAGCAGGCCGGGACAGGGGATCGGGCCCCAGCATTTT,CASRPGQGIGPQHF
medium-sized,TRBV20-1,TRBD1,TRBJ2-4,TGCAGTGCTAGAGATCCTGGCAGGGGGAAAAACATTCAGTACTTC,CSARDPGRGKNIQYF
few,TRBV7-2,TRBD2,TRBJ2-1,TGTGCCAGCAGCTTCCTTTTCGATCGGGGGGGCTCCTACAATGAGCAGTTCTTC,CASSFLFDRGGSYNEQFF
many,TRBV5-1,.,TRBJ1-1,TGCGCCAGCAGCTTGGGTCAGGGAGAGACTGAAGCTTTCTTT,CASSLGQGETEAFF
few,TRBV7-3,.,TRBJ2-2,TGTGCCAGCAGCTTAAGGATTTGGGCAGGCGGGACCGGGGAGCTGTTTTTT,CASSLRIWAGGTGELFF
many,TRBV6-6,TRBD1,TRBJ1-2,TGTGCCAGCAGCAACGCGGGACAGCGCTATGGCTACACCTTC,CASSNAGQRYGYTF
many,TRBV6-5,TRBD1,TRBJ1-1,TGTGCCAGCAGATTCACAGGGGGCAGCGGTGAAGCTTTCTTT,CASRFTGGSGEAFF
medium-sized,TRBV7-9,TRBD2,TRBJ2-5,TGTGCCAGCACCCACGGGCGGACTAGCGGGCTACAAGAGACCCAGTACTTC,CASTHGRTSGLQETQYF
many,TRBV5-1,.,TRBJ1-1,TGCGCCAGCAGCCCTGATATTAACACTGAAGCTTTCTTT,CASSPDINTEAFF
.,TRBV19,.,TRBJ2-2,TGTGCCAGTAGCGAAATGGGAGGTGGGGAGCTGTTTTTT,CASSEMGGGELFF
many,TRBV6-2/TRBV6-3,TRBD1,TRBJ2-7,TGTGCCAGCAGTTACGGGGACAGGGTTGCCTACGAGCAGTACTTC,CASSYGDRVAYEQYF
medium-sized,TRBV24-1,.,TRBJ1-2,TGTGCCACCAGTGGGGCAGGGGAGAACTATGGCTACACCTTC,CATSGAGENYGYTF
many,TRBV29-1,.,TRBJ2-3,TGCAGCGGCGTCCTCCGGGACCAACCCGTGGATACGCAGTATTTT,CSGVLRDQPVDTQYF
medium-sized,TRBV28,.,TRBJ2-6,TGTGCCAGCAGTTGGTGGAACTCTGGGGCCAACGTCCTGACTTTC,CASSWWNSGANVLTF
medium-sized,TRBV7-2,.,TRBJ2-5,TGTGCCAGCAGCTTAAGAGGGGCTCCAGGAACGGAGACCCAGTACTTC,CASSLRGAPGTETQYF
many,TRBV30,.,TRBJ2-3,TGTGCCTGGAGTCGGCAAGGCGGCACAGATACGCAGTATTTT,CAWSRQGGTDTQYF
.,TRBV18,.,TRBJ2-5,TGTGCCAGCTCACCCAGGGGAGGAGAGACCCAGTACTTC,CASSPRGGETQYF
many,TRBV15,.,TRBJ1-2,TGTGCCACCAGCTCCCCGGGACGGCTTAACTATGGCTACACCTTC,CATSSPGRLNYGYTF